A selection of T cell receptor beta chains follows, all from one sample in a study of control samples from healthy donors and cancer patients. This table comes from immunoSEQ multiplex PCR, and its TCRdb copy is limited to in-frame clones, with some not included. The sample lists some 120,000 clones, about 95% occurring once. Sequencing input: blood. These receptors came from a man aged 25 to 40 in good health. Each CDR3 is given with its conserved first and last residue. D genes are given only for firm matches. Only part of the rows carry a size: once, few, many, or a class if the clone is expanded.

j_call	clone_size	d_call	v_call	cdr3_aa	cdr3_nt
TRBJ2-1	-	-	TRBV29-1	CSVEDLRRGGTALNEQFF	TGCAGCGTTGAAGATCTTAGGAGGGGGGGAACAGCTCTCAATGAGCAGTTCTTC
TRBJ2-7	-	-	TRBV5-4	CASSLAGPSSYEQYF	TGTGCCAGCAGCCTTGCAGGTCCGAGCTCCTACGAGCAGTACTTC
TRBJ1-6	-	-	TRBV7-2	CASSFSQGSGGPLHF	TGTGCCAGCAGCTTTTCCCAGGGGTCCGGGGGACCCCTCCACTTT
TRBJ1-1	-	-	TRBV28	CASSLPAGGLARELNTEAFF	TGTGCCAGCAGTTTACCCGCTGGGGGTCTTGCCCGGGAGCTTAACACTGAAGCTTTCTTT
TRBJ1-2	-	-	TRBV19	CASSPDGNYGYTF	TGTGCCAGTAGTCCGGACGGAAACTATGGCTACACCTTC
TRBJ1-3	-	-	TRBV6-5	CASSRGSGSGNTIYF	TGTGCCAGCAGTAGGGGTTCGGGATCTGGAAACACCATATATTTT
TRBJ1-2	-	TRBD1	TRBV5-6	CASSYGQGGSYGYTF	TGTGCCAGCAGTTATGGACAGGGAGGGAGTTATGGCTACACCTTC
TRBJ1-6	once	-	TRBV7-9	CASSLGASSYNSPLHF	TGTGCCAGCAGCTTAGGGGCAAGCTCCTATAATTCACCCCTCCACTTT
TRBJ2-5	-	-	TRBV12-3/TRBV12-4	CASSLVEETQYF	TGTGCCAGCAGTTTAGTAGAAGAGACCCAGTACTTC
TRBJ2-1	-	TRBD2	TRBV30	CAWSERGWEQFF	TGTGCCTGGAGTGAGCGGGGCTGGGAGCAGTTCTTC
TRBJ2-1	-	-	TRBV5-1	CASSLALSYNEQFF	TGCGCCAGCAGCTTGGCCCTCTCCTACAATGAGCAGTTCTTC
TRBJ1-1	-	-	TRBV7-9	CASSEGGHPNTEAFF	TGTGCCAGCAGCGAGGGGGGACACCCAAACACTGAAGCTTTCTTT
TRBJ1-4	-	-	TRBV18	CASSPITGRGAHEKLFF	TGTGCCAGCTCACCAATAACCGGTCGGGGGGCGCATGAAAAACTGTTTTTT
TRBJ1-6	-	TRBD1	TRBV6-5	CASSPRGQGASPLHF	TGTGCCAGCAGCCCCCGCGGACAGGGAGCTTCACCCCTCCACTTT
TRBJ2-7	-	-	TRBV21-1	CASSKKGQIVSYEQYF	TGTGCCAGCAGCAAAAAAGGGCAGATAGTTTCCTACGAGCAGTACTTC
TRBJ2-1	once	TRBD1	TRBV12-5	CASGLGRQGPLNEQFF	TGTGCTAGTGGTTTGGGGAGACAGGGCCCTCTCAATGAGCAGTTCTTC
TRBJ2-7	-	TRBD1	TRBV5-6	CASSYLKRDRGGYEQYF	TGTGCCAGCAGCTACCTCAAAAGGGACAGGGGGGGCTACGAGCAGTACTTC
TRBJ2-3	-	TRBD2	TRBV28	CASSSEPLAGFTDTQYF	TGTGCCAGCAGTTCAGAACCGCTAGCGGGTTTCACAGATACGCAGTATTTT
TRBJ1-2	once	-	TRBV6-4	CASRRRFNYGYTF	TGTGCCAGCAGACGACGGTTTAACTATGGCTACACCTTC
TRBJ2-1	-	-	TRBV19	CASASGVRYNEQFF	TGTGCCTCGGCCTCGGGGGTTCGCTACAATGAGCAGTTCTTC
TRBJ2-2	-	-	TRBV29-1	CSALLGINTGELFF	TGCAGCGCTCTGTTGGGAATAAACACCGGGGAGCTGTTTTTT
TRBJ1-1	-	-	TRBV6-2/TRBV6-3	CASSYSENTEAFF	TGTGCCAGCAGTTACAGCGAGAACACTGAAGCTTTCTTT
TRBJ1-5	-	-	TRBV13	CASSRRAGLEINQPQHF	TGTGCCAGCAGCCGGAGGGCAGGACTAGAGATCAATCAGCCCCAGCATTTT
TRBJ1-5	-	-	TRBV28	CASSLIGGNQPQHF	TGTGCCAGCAGTTTAATCGGGGGGAATCAGCCCCAGCATTTT
TRBJ2-2	-	-	TRBV7-9	CASSLSPTGELFF	TGTGCCAGCAGCTTATCCCCCACCGGGGAGCTGTTTTTT
TRBJ2-1	once	-	TRBV27	CASSPSHNEQFF	TGTGCCAGCAGTCCGTCTCACAATGAGCAGTTCTTC
TRBJ1-1	-	-	TRBV2	CASSGRQVDEAFF	TGTGCCAGCAGTGGAAGGCAGGTGGATGAAGCTTTCTTT
TRBJ1-1	-	TRBD1	TRBV20-1	CSAWDRVWAFF	TGCAGTGCTTGGGACAGGGTGTGGGCTTTCTTT
TRBJ1-1	-	-	TRBV19	CATSPMGRVAEAFF	TGTGCCACCTCCCCGATGGGCAGGGTGGCTGAAGCTTTCTTT
TRBJ1-2	-	-	TRBV20-1	CSASALGGYGYTF	TGCAGTGCTAGTGCATTAGGGGGGTACGGCTACACCTTC
TRBJ1-2	-	-	TRBV11-2	CASSRQSYGYTF	TGTGCCAGCAGCCGGCAGAGCTATGGCTACACCTTC
TRBJ2-2	-	TRBD1	TRBV19	CATDRGDTGELFF	TGTGCAACAGACAGGGGAGACACCGGGGAGCTGTTTTTT
TRBJ2-7	-	-	TRBV2	CASSPAGGQGYEQYF	TGTGCCAGCAGCCCCGCGGGGGGACAGGGCTACGAGCAGTACTTC
TRBJ1-2	-	-	TRBV3-1/TRBV3-2	CASSPKGAGGYTF	TGTGCCAGCAGCCCCAAAGGGGCGGGGGGCTACACCTTC
TRBJ1-2	-	TRBD1	TRBV7-2	CASSLEGTGTRRGYTF	TGTGCCAGCAGCTTAGAGGGGACAGGGACACGGCGTGGCTACACCTTC
TRBJ2-3	-	TRBD1	TRBV10-2	CASRWDREADTQYF	TGCGCCAGCAGATGGGACAGGGAAGCAGATACGCAGTATTTT
TRBJ2-2	-	-	TRBV24-1	CATSDRQSSNTGELFF	TGTGCCACCAGTGATCGACAGAGTTCGAACACCGGGGAGCTGTTTTTT
TRBJ1-1	-	-	TRBV6-2/TRBV6-3	CASSYVPNTEAFF	TGTGCCAGCAGTTACGTCCCAAACACTGAAGCTTTCTTT
TRBJ2-7	-	TRBD1	TRBV18	CASSPTQGSYEQYF	TGTGCCAGCTCACCGACACAGGGGTCCTACGAGCAGTACTTC
TRBJ2-7	-	TRBD2	TRBV28	CASSFHSTSSNEQYF	TGTGCCAGCAGTTTCCATTCGACTAGCAGCAACGAGCAGTACTTC
TRBJ2-5	once	TRBD1	TRBV4-3	CASSQDRQGPPMQYF	TGCGCCAGCAGCCAAGATAGACAGGGGCCCCCCATGCAGTACTTC
TRBJ1-6	-	-	TRBV7-2	CASSLGGPGYNSPLHF	TGTGCCAGCAGCTTAGGAGGGCCTGGCTATAATTCACCCCTCCACTTT
TRBJ1-2	-	-	TRBV27	CASSSDRERLYGYTF	TGTGCCAGCAGTAGCGACAGAGAACGACTTTATGGCTACACCTTC
TRBJ1-5	once	-	TRBV28	CASRPGGHNQPQHF	TGTGCCAGCAGGCCTGGAGGGCACAATCAGCCCCAGCATTTT
TRBJ2-3	-	TRBD2	TRBV9	CASSVAGAGSTDTQYF	TGTGCCAGCAGCGTAGCTGGAGCGGGGAGCACAGATACGCAGTATTTT
TRBJ2-3	-	-	TRBV20-1	CSASRLTGGSTDTQYF	TGCAGTGCTAGTAGGCTGACTGGGGGTTCCACAGATACGCAGTATTTT
TRBJ2-7	-	TRBD2	TRBV24-1	CATAVRGAGEQYF	TGTGCCACCGCGGTGCGGGGGGCCGGTGAGCAGTACTTC
TRBJ1-1	once	TRBD1	TRBV6-1	CASSEFGQGAQETEAFF	TGTGCCAGCAGTGAATTCGGACAGGGGGCTCAGGAGACTGAAGCTTTCTTT
TRBJ1-3	-	-	TRBV30	CAWETSGNTIYF	TGTGCCTGGGAGACTTCTGGAAACACCATATATTTT
TRBJ2-3	-	-	TRBV28	CASSLVGDTQYF	TGTGCCAGCAGTTTAGTTGGAGATACGCAGTATTTT
TRBJ1-1	-	-	TRBV7-8	CASLGTRYQVGPMNTEAFF	TGTGCCAGCTTAGGGACGCGCTACCAGGTAGGGCCCATGAACACTGAAGCTTTCTTT
TRBJ1-1	-	-	TRBV3-1/TRBV3-2	CASSLEGRAGSEAFF	TGTGCCAGCAGCCTCGAAGGCAGGGCAGGGAGTGAAGCTTTCTTT